This T cell receptor (beta chain) comes out of a study of CD4+ T cells in melanoma. A single count supports this clone. Measured with immunoSEQ multiplex PCR; TCRdb has only the in-frame clones, and not every one. The sample lists some 50,000 clones; roughly 87% were seen once. The germline V gene encodes CDR1 LNHNV and CDR2 YYDKDF (reference sequence). V lost 5 bases and J 2 bases, leaving 16 bases between the germline ends. The CDR3 runs to 15 residues. The receptor was derived from a human donor with melanoma. Sequences were obtained from peripheral blood. V gene TRBV15 combines with J gene TRBJ2-7, with D unresolved. The CDR3 reads CATSGPDASAYEQYF. CDR3 sequence (DNA): TGTGCCACCAGCGGGCCGGACGCCAGTGCCTACGAGCAGTACTTC.